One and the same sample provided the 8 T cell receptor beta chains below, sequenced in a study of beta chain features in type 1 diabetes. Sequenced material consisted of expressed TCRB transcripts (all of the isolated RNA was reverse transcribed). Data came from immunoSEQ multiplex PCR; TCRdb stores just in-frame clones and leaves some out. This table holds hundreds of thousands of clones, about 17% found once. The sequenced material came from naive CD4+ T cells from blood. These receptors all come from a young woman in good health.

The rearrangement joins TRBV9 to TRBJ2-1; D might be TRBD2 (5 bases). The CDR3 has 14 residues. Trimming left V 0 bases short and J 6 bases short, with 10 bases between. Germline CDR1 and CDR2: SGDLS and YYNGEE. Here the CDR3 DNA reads TGTGCCAGCAGCGTAGGGGCAGAGGGCAATGAGCAGTTCTTC. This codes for CASSVGAEGNEQFF.

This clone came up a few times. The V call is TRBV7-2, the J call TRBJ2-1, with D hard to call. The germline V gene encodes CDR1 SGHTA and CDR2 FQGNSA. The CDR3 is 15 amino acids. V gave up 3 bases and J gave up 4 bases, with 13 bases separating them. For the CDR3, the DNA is TGTGCCAGCAGCTTGGGCTCGAACTTTTACAATGAGCAGTTCTTC. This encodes CASSLGSNFYNEQFF.

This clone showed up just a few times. For the CDR3, the DNA is TGTGCCAGCAGTTTTCCCGACAGAGACTACGAGCAGTACTTC. Protein: CASSFPDRDYEQYF. This sequence joins TRBV28 and TRBJ2-7, with D maybe TRBD1 (5 bases). V lost 3 bases, J lost 3 bases, and 12 bases lay in between. CDR3 length: 14 residues. Per the germline V gene, CDR1 is MDHEN and CDR2 is SYDVKM.

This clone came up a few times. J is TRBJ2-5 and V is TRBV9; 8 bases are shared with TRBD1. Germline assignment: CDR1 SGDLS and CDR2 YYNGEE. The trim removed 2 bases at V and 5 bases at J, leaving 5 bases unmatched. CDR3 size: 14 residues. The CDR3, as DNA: TGTGCCAGCAGCGTCGGACAGGGTGTTGAGACCCAGTACTTC. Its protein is CASSVGQGVETQYF.

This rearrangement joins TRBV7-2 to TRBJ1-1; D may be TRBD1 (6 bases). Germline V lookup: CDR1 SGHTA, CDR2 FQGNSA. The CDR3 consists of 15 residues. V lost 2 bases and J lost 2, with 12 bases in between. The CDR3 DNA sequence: TGTGCCAGCAGCTTAAGGGGGGGATTTAACACTGAAGCTTTCTTT. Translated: CASSLRGGFNTEAFF.

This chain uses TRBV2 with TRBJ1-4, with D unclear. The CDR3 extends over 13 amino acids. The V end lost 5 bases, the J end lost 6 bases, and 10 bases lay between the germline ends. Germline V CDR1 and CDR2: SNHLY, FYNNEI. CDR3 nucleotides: TGTGCCAGCAGTATTCGACTGGATGAAAAACTGTTTTTT. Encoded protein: CASSIRLDEKLFF.

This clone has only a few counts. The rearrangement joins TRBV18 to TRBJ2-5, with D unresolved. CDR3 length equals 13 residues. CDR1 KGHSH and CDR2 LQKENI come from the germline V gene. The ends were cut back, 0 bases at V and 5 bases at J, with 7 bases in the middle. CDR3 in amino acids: CASSPPMRETQYF. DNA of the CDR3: TGTGCCAGCTCACCACCGATGAGGGAGACCCAGTACTTC.

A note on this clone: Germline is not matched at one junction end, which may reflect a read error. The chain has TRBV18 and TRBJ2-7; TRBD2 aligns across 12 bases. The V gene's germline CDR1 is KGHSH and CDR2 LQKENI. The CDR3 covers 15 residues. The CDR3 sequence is CASSPEGLAGLEQYF. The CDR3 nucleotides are TGCGCCAGCTCACCGGAGGGACTAGCGGGCCTCGAGCAGTACTTC.